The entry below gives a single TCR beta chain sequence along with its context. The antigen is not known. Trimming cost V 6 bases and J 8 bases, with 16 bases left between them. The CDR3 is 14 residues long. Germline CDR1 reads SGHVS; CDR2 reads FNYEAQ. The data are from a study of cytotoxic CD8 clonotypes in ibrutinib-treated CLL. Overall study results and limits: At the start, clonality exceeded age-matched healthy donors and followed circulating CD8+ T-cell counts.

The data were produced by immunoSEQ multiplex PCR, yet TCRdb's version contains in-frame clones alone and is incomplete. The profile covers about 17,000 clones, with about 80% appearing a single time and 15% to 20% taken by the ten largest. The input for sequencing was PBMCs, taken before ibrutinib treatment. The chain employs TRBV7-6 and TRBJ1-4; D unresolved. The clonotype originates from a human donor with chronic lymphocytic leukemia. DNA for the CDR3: TGTGCCAGCAGACTAGGATGGTCAGAGGAAAAACTGTTTTTT. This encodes CASRLGWSEEKLFF.